The present entry profiles one T cell receptor beta chain with its context. This CDR3 has 17 residues. In germline, CDR1 is SGDLS, CDR2 YYNGEE. J was trimmed by 1 base and V by 0 bases; bases with no gene match: 8. Measured with immunoSEQ multiplex PCR; TCRdb has only the in-frame clones, and not every one. The profile shows around 140,000 clones, 85% of them singletons. These data belong to a study of blood T cell repertoires in COVID-19. The receptor's source is a human donor with acute or convalescent COVID-19. The donor label of this sample is uncertain. The chain is built from TRBV9 and TRBJ2-5; TRBD2 aligns across 8 bases. Material for sequencing was peripheral blood. This CDR3 reads CASSVGRHGGVQETQYF. CDR3 bases: TGTGCCAGCAGCGTAGGGCGTCACGGGGGGGTCCAAGAGACCCAGTACTTC.